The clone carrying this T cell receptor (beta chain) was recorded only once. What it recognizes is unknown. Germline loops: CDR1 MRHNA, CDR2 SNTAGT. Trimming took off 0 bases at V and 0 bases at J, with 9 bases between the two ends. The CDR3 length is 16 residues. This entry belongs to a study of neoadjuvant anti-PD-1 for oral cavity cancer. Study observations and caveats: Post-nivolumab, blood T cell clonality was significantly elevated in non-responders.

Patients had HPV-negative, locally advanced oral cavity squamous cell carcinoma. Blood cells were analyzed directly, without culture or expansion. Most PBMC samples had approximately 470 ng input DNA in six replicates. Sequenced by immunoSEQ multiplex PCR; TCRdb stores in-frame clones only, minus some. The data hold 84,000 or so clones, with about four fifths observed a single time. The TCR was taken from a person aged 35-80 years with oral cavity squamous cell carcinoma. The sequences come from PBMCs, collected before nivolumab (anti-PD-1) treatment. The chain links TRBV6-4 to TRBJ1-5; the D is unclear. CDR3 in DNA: TGTGCCAGCAGTGACTCGGGCCGATATAGCAATCAGCCCCAGCATTTT. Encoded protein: CASSDSGRYSNQPQHF.